This entry concerns a single TCR beta chain. The target antigen is unknown. This sample was included in a study of lymphopenia after photon versus proton radiotherapy. The data were produced by immunoSEQ multiplex PCR, yet TCRdb's version contains in-frame clones alone and is incomplete. Among 55,000 to 70,000 clones listed, over 70% were seen once. The V end lost 4 bases, the J end lost 0 bases, and 8 bases lay between the germline ends. The length of the CDR3 is 14 residues. Overall study findings and caveats: Post-nadir TCR diversity decline inversely tracked overall survival among those who died. Relative stability marked proton patients; photon patients lost diversity and naive cells.

The rearrangement uses TRBV23-1 and TRBJ2-3; a weak D match, TRBD2 (5 bases). TRBV23-1 is an open reading frame, and its role is uncertain. The specimen comprised peripheral blood, sampled from a patient treated with proton-based radiotherapy. The clonotype comes from a man aged 80 or over with esophageal cancer. CDR3 DNA sequence: TGCGCCAGCAGTCCGCTAGCTAGCACAGATACGCAGTATTTT. Its translation is CASSPLASTDTQYF.